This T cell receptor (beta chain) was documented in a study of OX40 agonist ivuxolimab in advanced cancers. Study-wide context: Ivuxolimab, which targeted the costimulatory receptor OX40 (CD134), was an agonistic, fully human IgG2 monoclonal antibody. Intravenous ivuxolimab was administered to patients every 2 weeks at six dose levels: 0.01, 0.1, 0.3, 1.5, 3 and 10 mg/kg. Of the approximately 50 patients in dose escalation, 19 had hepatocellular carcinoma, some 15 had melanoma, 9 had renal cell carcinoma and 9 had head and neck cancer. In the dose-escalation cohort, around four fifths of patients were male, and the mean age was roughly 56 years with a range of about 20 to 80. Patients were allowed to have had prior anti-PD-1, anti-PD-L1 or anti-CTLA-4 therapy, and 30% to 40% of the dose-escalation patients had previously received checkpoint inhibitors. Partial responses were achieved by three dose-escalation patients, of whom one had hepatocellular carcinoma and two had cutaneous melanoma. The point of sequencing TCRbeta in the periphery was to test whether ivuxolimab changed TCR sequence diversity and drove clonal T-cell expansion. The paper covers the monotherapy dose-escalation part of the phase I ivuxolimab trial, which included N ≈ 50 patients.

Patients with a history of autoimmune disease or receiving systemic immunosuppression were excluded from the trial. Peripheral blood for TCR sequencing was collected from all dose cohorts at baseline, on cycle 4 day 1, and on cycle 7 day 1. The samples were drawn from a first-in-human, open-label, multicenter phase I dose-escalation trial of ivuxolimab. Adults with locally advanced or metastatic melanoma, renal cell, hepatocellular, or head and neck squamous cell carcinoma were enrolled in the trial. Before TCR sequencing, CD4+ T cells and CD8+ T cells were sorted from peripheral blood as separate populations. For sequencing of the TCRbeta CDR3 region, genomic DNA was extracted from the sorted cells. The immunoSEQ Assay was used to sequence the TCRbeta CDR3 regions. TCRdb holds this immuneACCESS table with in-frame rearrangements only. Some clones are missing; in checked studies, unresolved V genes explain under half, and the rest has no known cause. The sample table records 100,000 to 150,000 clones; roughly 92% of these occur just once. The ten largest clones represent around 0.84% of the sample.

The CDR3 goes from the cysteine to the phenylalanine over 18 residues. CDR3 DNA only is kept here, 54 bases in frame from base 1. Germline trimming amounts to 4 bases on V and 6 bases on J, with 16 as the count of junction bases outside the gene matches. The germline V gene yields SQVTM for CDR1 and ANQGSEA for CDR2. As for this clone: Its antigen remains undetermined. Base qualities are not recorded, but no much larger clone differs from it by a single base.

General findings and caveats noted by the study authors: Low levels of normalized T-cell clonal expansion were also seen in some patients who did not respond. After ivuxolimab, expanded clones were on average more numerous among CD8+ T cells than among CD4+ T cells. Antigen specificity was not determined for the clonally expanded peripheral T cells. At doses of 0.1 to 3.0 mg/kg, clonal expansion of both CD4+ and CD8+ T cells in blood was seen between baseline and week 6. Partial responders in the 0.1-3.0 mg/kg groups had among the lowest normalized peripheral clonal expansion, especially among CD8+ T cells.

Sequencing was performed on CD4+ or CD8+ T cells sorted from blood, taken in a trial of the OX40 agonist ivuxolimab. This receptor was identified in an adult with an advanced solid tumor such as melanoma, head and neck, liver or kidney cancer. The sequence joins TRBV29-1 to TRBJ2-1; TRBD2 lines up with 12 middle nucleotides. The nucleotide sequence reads TGCAGCGTTGTTTTTTGGGGCTCTAGCGGGGGGGCCGCCAATGAGCAGTTCTTC. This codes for CSVVFWGSSGGAANEQFF.